This T cell receptor beta chain was recorded in a study of cytomegalovirus exposure and HLA in healthy donors. Germline-derived CDR1 and CDR2 are MDHEN and SYDVKM. The ends were cut back, 3 bases at V and 2 bases at J, with 14 bases in the middle. The CDR3 runs 16 residues. Vbeta (60) and Jbeta (13) primers were used in the PCR. The data were produced by immunoSEQ multiplex PCR, yet TCRdb's version contains in-frame clones alone and is incomplete. Here the sample table reports more than 95,000 clones. The chain links TRBV28 to TRBJ2-1; D not certain. Sequences were obtained from PBMCs. The source of this sequence is a man aged 25 to 40 in good health and CMV-seronegative. The CDR3 DNA sequence: TGTGCCAGCAGTTTTGAGTTGCGGCTCCCCTACAATGAGCAGTTCTTC. This encodes CASSFELRLPYNEQFF.